This T cell receptor (beta chain) was documented in a study of T-cell memory formation after mild COVID-19 (dated by TCRdb to the early 2020s). Regarding the research as a whole: TCR sequence clusters from the two donors were largely donor specific. T-cell clones expanding and contracting after mild COVID-19 in two donors were tracked by longitudinal TCRalpha and TCRbeta repertoire sequencing. Two young, previously healthy adult volunteers, one female and one male, were included in the cohort. The paper's findings and limits, for the study overall: Contracting CD4+ clones were found mainly in CM and EM memory subsets, while CD8+ clones were enriched in EMRA. Only a couple of mild cases were covered by the study, and larger cohorts that include severe cases with pre-infection samples were considered necessary. Clones that contracted from day 15 to 85 showed balanced CD4/CD8 phenotypes, whereas a second wave of clones that expanded from day 15 to 37 leaned towards CD4+. Whether the second-wave clones peaking on day 37 were SARS-CoV-2 specific was not confirmed. Some responding clones were detected in pre-infection memory, suggesting pre-existing cross-reactive memory T cells joined the SARS-CoV-2 response.

Ficoll-Paque density gradient centrifugation was the method used to isolate PBMCs. The sample was run on an Illumina NovaSeq 6000. Using 5'RACE with constant-segment primers, TCRalpha and TCRbeta cDNA libraries were constructed, with sample barcodes and unique molecular identifiers added in the process. Trizol reagent was used to extract RNA from every sample. Libraries were amplified in two PCR steps, with a second sample barcode and Illumina TruSeq adapters added in the second step. Sequencing of libraries was performed on an Illumina NovaSeq with 2 x 150 bp paired-end reads. The authors' pipeline ran thus. Demultiplexing of reads and collapsing into UMI-guided consensus sequences were performed with migec v1.2.7. Using mixcr v2.1.11, UMI consensuses were aligned to TRA and TRB V and J templates and then assembled into clonotypes. Expanded or contracted clonotypes were those called significant by both edgeR and NoisET, with noise models trained on biological replicates. For edgeR calls, a false discovery rate-adjusted p below 0.01 and a log2 fold-change threshold of 1 were applied. As an exploratory analysis of dynamics, PCA with hierarchical clustering was applied to max-normalized trajectories of the 1000 most abundant clonotypes. Each responding clone was given a CD4 or CD8 phenotype based on the CD4+ and CD8+ repertoires, which had been sequenced separately. In TCRdb, the public reads were trimmed at Q25 with fastp and aligned with MiXCR, with productive beta chains retained. All rows with the same CDR3 protein become a single entry with the most common DNA and genes. The V and J calls were determined by TCRdb, not by the authors. In this sample the table shows around 180,000 distinct CDR3 sequences, under 20% of which occur a single time. Roughly 3.7% of the sample lies in the top ten.

This clonotype was recorded many times. Its antigen target is currently unknown. Per-base quality was not reported, and no clone a single base away is much larger than it. The germline V gene sets CDR1 to MNHEY and CDR2 to SVGAGI. The CDR3 sequence holds 13 residues, the cysteine and phenylalanine included. Of the read, only the CDR3 DNA is kept; its 39 bases are in frame from base 1. Trimming at the junction amounts to 7 bases on V and 2 bases on J, and the germline ends lie 11 bases apart. The rearrangement joined TRBV6-5 to TRBJ1-2; no D gene can be assigned with confidence. This TCR was sampled from a man between 18 and 35 years old who had mild COVID-19 (a few samples of this study predate the infection). The sample titles of this study are shuffled in the database, so cell type and time point are left out; the donor was told from shared clones. The specimen sequenced was PBMCs or a T cell subset sorted from them (not recorded which). At the DNA level, the sequence is TGTGCCAGCACCCCGGGCGAAAACTATGGCTACACCTTC. Protein translation: CASTPGENYGYTF.